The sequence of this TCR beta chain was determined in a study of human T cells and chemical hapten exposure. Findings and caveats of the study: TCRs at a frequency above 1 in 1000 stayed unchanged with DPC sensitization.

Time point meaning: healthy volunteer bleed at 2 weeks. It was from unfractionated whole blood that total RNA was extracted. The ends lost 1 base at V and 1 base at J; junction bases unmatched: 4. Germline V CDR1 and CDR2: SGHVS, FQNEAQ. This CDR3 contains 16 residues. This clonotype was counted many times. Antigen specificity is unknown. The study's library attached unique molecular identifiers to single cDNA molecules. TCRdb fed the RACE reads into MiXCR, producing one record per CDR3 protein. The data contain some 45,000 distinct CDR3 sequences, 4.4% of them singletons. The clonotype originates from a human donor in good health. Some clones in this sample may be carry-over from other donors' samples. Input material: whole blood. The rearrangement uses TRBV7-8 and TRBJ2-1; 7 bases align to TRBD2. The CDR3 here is CASSLGAGNSYNEQFF. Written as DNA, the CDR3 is TGTGCCAGCAGCTTAGGAGCGGGGAATTCCTACAATGAGCAGTTCTTC.